A selection of T cell receptor beta chains follows, all from one sample in a study of T cell repertoires in cytomegalovirus infection. One entry per CDR3 protein, called by TCRdb with MiXCR from the reads. Of fewer than 350,000 distinct CDR3 sequences listed, 8% to 9.5% were seen once; the top ten hold 3.5% to 4.5%. Material for sequencing was PBMCs. These receptors were collected from a human donor in good health (CMV status not recorded). Some clones in this sample may be carry-over from other donors' samples. CDR3s include the opening cysteine and the closing phenylalanine or tryptophan. Fields, in order: D gene, V gene, J gene, CDR3 protein. A D gene is named only where the DNA matches it firmly.

TRBD1	TRBV6-2/TRBV6-3	TRBJ2-2	CASRRLLQGAQLSGELFF
NA	TRBV15	TRBJ2-3	CATRSPGRPSTDMQYF
NA	TRBV6-2/TRBV6-3	TRBJ2-2	CAILGGGTGTGELFF
TRBD2	TRBV7-6	TRBJ2-7	CASSLGEGYDEQYF
NA	TRBV5-6	TRBJ1-2	CASSLLRGGYGYTF
NA	TRBV27	TRBJ2-7	CASSWGRDYEQYF
TRBD2	TRBV7-2	TRBJ2-5	CASSLVSGLPGTQYF
NA	TRBV7-6	TRBJ2-3	CASSLQRYNTDTQYF
TRBD1	TRBV7-2	TRBJ2-5	CASSSYLQGAGETQYF
NA	TRBV9	TRBJ2-2	CASSVAVNTGELFF
NA	TRBV7-8	TRBJ1-1	CASSLVPDQRGAFF
TRBD2	TRBV7-2	TRBJ2-5	CASSSQGLAEETQYF
TRBD1	TRBV7-2	TRBJ1-3	CASSSDRGPGNTIYF
NA	TRBV19	TRBJ2-1	CASSIDRRAGYNEQFF
NA	TRBV7-2	TRBJ2-2	CASSPGGPRGGELFF
NA	TRBV12-3/TRBV12-4	TRBJ1-2	CASSLSQADNYGYTF
NA	TRBV11-2	TRBJ2-1	CASSRIGGPSYNEQFF
TRBD2	TRBV4-1	TRBJ2-1	CASSHSGSSNEQFF
NA	TRBV19	TRBJ2-3	CASSITGFTDTQYF
TRBD2	TRBV7-2	TRBJ2-7	CASSSLTGTSGRGQEQYF
TRBD1	TRBV12-3/TRBV12-4	TRBJ2-3	CASSNRTGGSTQYF
NA	TRBV28	TRBJ1-2	CASSSPGAGEDYGYTF
TRBD1	TRBV7-2	TRBJ1-6	CASSFSLSGQVRDNSPLHF
TRBD2	TRBV20-1	TRBJ2-1	CSARVGGGGRVNEQFF
NA	TRBV6-6	TRBJ1-4	CASMEAGRNEKLFF
TRBD1	TRBV6-2/TRBV6-3	TRBJ2-7	CASRHATGGKYEQYF
NA	TRBV6-6	TRBJ1-1	CASVINTEAFF
NA	TRBV27	TRBJ1-1	CASSLSGSLNTEAFF
NA	TRBV2	TRBJ2-7	CASSELGYEQYF
NA	TRBV2	TRBJ2-7	CASSEEGPPYEQYF
TRBD2	TRBV7-2	TRBJ2-2	CASSLGGTINTGELFF
TRBD1	TRBV20-1	TRBJ1-2	CSARNPGQGGYGYTF
TRBD1	TRBV20-1	TRBJ2-7	CSAYPGTGANEQYF
NA	TRBV4-3	TRBJ2-6	CASSPQILGSGANVLTF
NA	TRBV7-2	TRBJ1-2	CASSLVGGRDPRTGYTF
NA	TRBV19	TRBJ1-1	CASRLPGTNTEAFF
TRBD2	TRBV11-3	TRBJ2-2	CASSLTRLAEVDTGELFF
TRBD1	TRBV12-5	TRBJ2-3	CASGRGQGVTTDTQYF
NA	TRBV6-6	TRBJ2-7	CASSYFNRSGCEQYF
NA	TRBV4-3	TRBJ2-1	CASSQVWASVYNEQFF
TRBD2	TRBV7-2	TRBJ2-7	CASSSRTSGTYEQYF
TRBD2	TRBV2	TRBJ2-7	CASRTSGSPEQYF
TRBD1	TRBV27	TRBJ1-5	CASSFTGVSGRPQHF
TRBD1	TRBV20-1	TRBJ2-3	CSAVQGLLTDTQYF
NA	TRBV5-6	TRBJ2-5	CAGNGRKETQYF
NA	TRBV30	TRBJ1-1	CAWSLGGRTEAFF
NA	TRBV12-3/TRBV12-4	TRBJ2-7	CASRLAGDKSSYEQYF
TRBD1	TRBV28	TRBJ1-4	CASRHPTGGRREKLFF
NA	TRBV7-9	TRBJ2-1	CASSLMDVGSYNEQFF
NA	TRBV11-2	TRBJ2-3	CASSFWDSTDTQYF
TRBD1	TRBV7-4	TRBJ1-5	CASSSDRGNQPQHF
NA	TRBV6-2/TRBV6-3	TRBJ1-2	CASNSGSHYGYTF
NA	TRBV7-2	TRBJ1-6	CASSRGRHNSPLHF
NA	TRBV15	TRBJ1-6	CATSRDRRPNSPLHF